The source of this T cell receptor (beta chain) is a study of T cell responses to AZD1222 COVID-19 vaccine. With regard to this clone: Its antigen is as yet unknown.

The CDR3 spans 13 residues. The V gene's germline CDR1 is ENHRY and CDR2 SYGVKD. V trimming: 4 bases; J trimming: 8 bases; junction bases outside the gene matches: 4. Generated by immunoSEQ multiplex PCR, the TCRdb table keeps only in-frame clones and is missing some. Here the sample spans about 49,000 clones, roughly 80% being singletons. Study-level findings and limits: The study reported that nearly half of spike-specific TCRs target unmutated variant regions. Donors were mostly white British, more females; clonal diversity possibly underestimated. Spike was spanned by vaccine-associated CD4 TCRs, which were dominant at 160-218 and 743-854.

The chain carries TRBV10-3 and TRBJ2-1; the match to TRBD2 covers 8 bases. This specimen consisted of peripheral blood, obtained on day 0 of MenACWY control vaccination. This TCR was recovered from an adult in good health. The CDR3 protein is CAISGVAGYEQFF. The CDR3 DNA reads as TGTGCCATCAGTGGGGTAGCGGGATATGAGCAGTTCTTC.